The 10 T cell receptor beta chains presented below share a single source sample, sequenced in a study of T cell clonality in common variable immunodeficiency. The assay was immunoSEQ multiplex PCR, and TCRdb's table has in-frame clones only and misses some. The sample holds approximately 30,000 clones, and no clone turns up only once. These receptors lack a known antigen. Study-level results: Reportedly, TCR beta sequences from common variable immunodeficiency showed fewer deletions and N-nucleotide insertions.

Source material: peripheral blood mononuclear cells. These receptors all stem from a human donor with common variable immunodeficiency.

Remarks on this clone: The CDR3 extends 3 residues past the end of the read, so its final part is completed from the germline J gene. The rearrangement uses TRBV19 and TRBJ1-5; 10 bases line up with TRBD1. Trimming removed 7 bases from V and 5 bases from J; junction bases left unmatched: 5. The V gene's germline CDR1 is LNHDA and CDR2 SQIVND (reference sequence). The CDR3 has 14 residues. The chain's CDR3 is CASTRGTGDQPQHF. The part of the CDR3 DNA that was read is TGTGCCAGTACCCGAGGGACAGGGGATCAGCCC.

Worth noting for this clone: The read ends 3 residues before the CDR3 terminus; that terminus is restored from the germline J gene. The chain has TRBV19 and TRBJ2-3, with 7 bases fitting TRBD1. The V gene end was trimmed by 2 bases and the J gene end by 5 bases; junction bases not matched to a gene: 10. This CDR3 contains 16 residues. Germline V CDR1 and CDR2: LNHDA, SQIVND (reference sequence). The CDR3 DNA, read in part, is TGTGCCAGTAGTATATTTTACAGGGGCTTCCAAGATACG. Translation gives CASSIFYRGFQDT. In full, the CDR3 is CASSIFYRGFQDTQYF.

This clone was recorded a few times. The sequenced fragment ends 3 residues before the CDR3 boundary, so the rest is inferred from the germline J gene. V and J are TRBV18 and TRBJ1-3, with unresolved D. This CDR3 contains 14 residues. Deletions cut 0 bases from V and 3 bases from J, with 6 bases between. Looked up from germline, CDR1 is KGHSH and CDR2 is LQKENI. The CDR3 DNA, read in part, is TGTGCCAGCTCACCACCGGCAGTTGGAAACACC. Its translation: CASSPPAVGNT. The CDR3 in full is CASSPPAVGNTIYF.

This clone was seen only a few times. Germline and junction disagree at one end, which may indicate a read error. The DNA read from the CDR3 is TGTGTCAGCAGTTACTCCCTAAGTGTACTAGCGAACGAG. This gives the protein CVSSYSLSVLANE. The full CDR3 sequence reads CVSSYSLSVLANEQYF. J is TRBJ2-7 and V is TRBV6-2 or TRBV6-3; 7 nucleotides match TRBD2. The read ends 3 residues shy of where the CDR3 ends; the end is completed using the germline J gene. Germline-derived CDR1 and CDR2 are MNHEY and SVGEGT. The CDR3 runs to 16 residues.

Of note for this clone: The read stops 3 residues short of the end of the CDR3; the missing end is completed from the germline J gene. The rearrangement joins TRBV19 to TRBJ2-7; 9 nucleotides agree with TRBD1. After removal of 8 bases from V and 2 bases from J, the junction contained 10 bases not matched to a gene. The CDR3 has 15 amino acids. Germline-derived CDR1 and CDR2 are LNHDA and SQIVND (reference sequence). The CDR3 sequence: CASRPSGTGTYEQYF. The sequenced part of the CDR3 DNA is TGTGCCAGTCGCCCCTCCGGGACAGGGACCTACGAG.

This clone was counted a few times. The CDR3 is cut off 3 residues early in the read; its end comes from the germline J gene. This chain uses TRBV2 with TRBJ1-5; no definite D call. The CDR3 is 19 residues long. Germline CDR1 SNHLY, CDR2 FYNNEI. Trimming stripped 4 bases from V and 1 base from J, with 23 bases between. CDR3 bases read: TGTGCCAGCAGTGTGCGGTTGCGGGAAGGAGGGAGGAGCAATCAGCCC. The encoded protein is CASSVRLREGGRSNQP. The complete CDR3 reads CASSVRLREGGRSNQPQHF.

In the case of this clone: The read gets to within 3 residues of the CDR3 end, and the germline J gene fills in the rest. The gene calls are TRBV7-3 and TRBJ2-2, with TRBD1 as a possible D gene (6 bases). Germline V gene data show CDR1 as SGHTA and CDR2 as FQGTGA. Trimming cost V 0 bases and J 4 bases, with 6 bases left between them. The CDR3 length is 14 residues. The covered CDR3 bases are TGTGCCAGCAGCTTAACAGGGGGCACCGGGGAG. It specifies CASSLTGGTGE. The CDR3 in full is CASSLTGGTGELFF.

This clone has at least ten counts. The sequence runs out 3 residues before the end of the CDR3; the remainder is reconstructed from the germline J gene. The chain is built from TRBV7-2 and TRBJ2-5; maybe TRBD1 (5 bases). The CDR3 sequence is 12 residues long. Per the germline V gene, CDR1 is SGHTA and CDR2 is FQGNSA. The CDR3: CASSLEWGTQYF. Partial CDR3 DNA: TGTGCCAGCAGCTTAGAATGGGGCACC.

On this clone itself: Read sequence stops 3 residues before the CDR3 end, and the germline J gene provides the missing end. The chain recombines TRBV19 with TRBJ2-1; 9 bases agree with TRBD2. Germline loops: CDR1 LNHDA, CDR2 SQIVND (reference sequence). Trimming took 4 bases from V and 7 from J; bases not matched to a gene: 5. The CDR3 covers 14 residues. The sequenced CDR3 bases are TGTGCCAGTAGTACTCATAGCGGGGGAAATGAG. Protein product: CASSTHSGGNE. In full, the CDR3 reads CASSTHSGGNEQFF.

A few counts support this clone. The read comes to an end 3 residues before the CDR3 does, leaving the germline J gene to fill in the end. The chain combines TRBV19 with TRBJ2-5; D is unresolved. Germline lookup yields CDR1 LNHDA and CDR2 SQIVND (reference sequence). Trimming stripped 1 base from V and 4 bases from J, with 13 bases between. This CDR3 region has 15 residues. The sequenced part of the CDR3 DNA is TGTGCCAGTAGTATAGCTGGCAGGATGGCAGAGACC. Protein product: CASSIAGRMAET. The full-length CDR3 reads as CASSIAGRMAETQYF.